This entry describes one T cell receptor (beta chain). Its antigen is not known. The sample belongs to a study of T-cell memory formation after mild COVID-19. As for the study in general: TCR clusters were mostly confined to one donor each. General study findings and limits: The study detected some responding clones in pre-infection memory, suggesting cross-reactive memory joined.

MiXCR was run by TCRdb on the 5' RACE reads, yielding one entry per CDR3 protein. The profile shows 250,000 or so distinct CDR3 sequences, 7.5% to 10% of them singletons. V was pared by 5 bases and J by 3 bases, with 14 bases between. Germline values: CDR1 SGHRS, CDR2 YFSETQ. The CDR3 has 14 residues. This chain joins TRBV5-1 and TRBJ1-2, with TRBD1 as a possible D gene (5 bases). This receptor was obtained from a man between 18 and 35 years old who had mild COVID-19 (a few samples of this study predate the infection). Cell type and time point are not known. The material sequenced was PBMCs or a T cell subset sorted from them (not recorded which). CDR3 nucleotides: TGCGCCAGCAGTTTGAGGGGAATGGACTATGGCTACACCTTC. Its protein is CASSLRGMDYGYTF. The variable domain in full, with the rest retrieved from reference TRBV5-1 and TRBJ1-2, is KAGVTQTPRYLIKTRGQQVTLSCSPISGHRSVSWYQQTPGQGLQFLFEYFSETQRNKGNFPGRFSGRQFSNSRSEMNVSTLELGDSALYLCASSLRGMDYGYTFGSGTRLTVV.